What follows are 4 T cell receptor beta chains derived from one specimen sequenced in a study of T cell changes during pregnancy in multiple sclerosis. TCRdb's table, derived via immunoSEQ multiplex PCR, lists solely in-frame clones and lacks some. This table has approximately 130,000 clones, about 96% appearing once. The sequences come from peripheral blood, collected after pregnancy. These receptors were obtained from a female donor with multiple sclerosis, enrolled in a pregnancy study.

The chain joins TRBV9 to TRBJ2-1; 7 bases match TRBD2. The V and J ends lost 7 bases and 8 bases, in that order; junction bases with no gene match: 6. Germline V gene lookup returns CDR1 SGDLS and CDR2 YYNGEE. This CDR3 has 12 residues. The CDR3 loop is CASGRAGHEQFF. The CDR3 DNA is TGTGCCAGCGGCAGAGCGGGACATGAGCAGTTCTTC.

The J gene is TRBJ2-5, the V gene TRBV5-1; 8 bases are a match to TRBD2. Germline V gene sequence: CDR1 SGHRS, CDR2 YFSETQ. J gave up 3 bases and V 0 bases, and 4 bases lay outside the gene matches. CDR3 length: 15 residues. The CDR3 here is CASSLAGTREETQYF. The CDR3 DNA is TGCGCCAGCAGCTTGGCCGGGACTAGAGAAGAGACCCAGTACTTC.

The chain carries TRBV5-1 and TRBJ2-7, with D tentatively TRBD1 (5 bases). Germline CDR1 SGHRS, CDR2 YFSETQ. Between the trimmed V and J ends, which lost 7 bases and 0 bases, there was a span of 14 bases. There are 14 residues in the CDR3. CDR3 region: CASSTVDNSYEQYF. CDR3 in DNA: TGCGCCAGCTCGACGGTGGACAACTCCTACGAGCAGTACTTC.

The chain recombines TRBV7-6 with TRBJ1-3; perhaps TRBD1 as D (5 bases). There are 16 residues in the CDR3. CDR1 and CDR2 from the germline V gene are SGHVS and FNYEAQ. V was cut by 0 bases and J by 2 bases, with 11 bases left in between. CDR3: CASSLARGPTGNTIYF. Written as DNA, the CDR3 is TGTGCCAGCAGCTTAGCGCGGGGACCCACTGGAAACACCATATATTTT.